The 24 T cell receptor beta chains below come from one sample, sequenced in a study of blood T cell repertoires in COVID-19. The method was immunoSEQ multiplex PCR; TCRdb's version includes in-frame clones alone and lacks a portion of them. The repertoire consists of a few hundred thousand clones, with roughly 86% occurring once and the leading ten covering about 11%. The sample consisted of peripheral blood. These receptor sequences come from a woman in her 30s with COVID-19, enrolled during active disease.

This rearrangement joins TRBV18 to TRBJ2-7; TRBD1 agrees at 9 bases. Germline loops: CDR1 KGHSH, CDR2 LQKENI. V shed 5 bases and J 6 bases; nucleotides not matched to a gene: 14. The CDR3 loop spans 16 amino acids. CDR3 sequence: CASSAPGQGFVGEQYF. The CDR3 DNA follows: TGTGCCAGCTCAGCCCCCGGACAGGGGTTCGTTGGCGAGCAGTACTTC.

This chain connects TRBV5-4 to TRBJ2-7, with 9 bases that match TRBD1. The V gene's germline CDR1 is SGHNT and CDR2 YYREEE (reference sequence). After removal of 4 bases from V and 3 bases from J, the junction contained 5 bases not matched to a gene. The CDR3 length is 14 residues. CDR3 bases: TGTGCCAGCAGCGACGGGGGACAGGGCTACGAGCAGTACTTC. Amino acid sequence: CASSDGGQGYEQYF.

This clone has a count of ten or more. CDR3 sequence: CASSQAGIELNFNSPLHF. In nucleotides, the CDR3 is TGCGCCAGCAGCCAAGCCGGTATAGAACTGAATTTTAATTCACCCCTCCACTTT. The rearrangement joins TRBV4-3 to TRBJ1-6; the D is unclear. Germline CDR1 LGHNA, CDR2 YSLEER. Trimming left V 1 base short and J 6 bases short, with 19 bases between. The CDR3 covers 18 residues.

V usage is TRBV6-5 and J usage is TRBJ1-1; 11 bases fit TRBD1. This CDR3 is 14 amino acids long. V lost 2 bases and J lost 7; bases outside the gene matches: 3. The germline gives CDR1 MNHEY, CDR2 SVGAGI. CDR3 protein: CASSYPGQGVEAFF. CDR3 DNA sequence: TGTGCCAGCAGTTACCCGGGACAGGGGGTTGAAGCTTTCTTT.

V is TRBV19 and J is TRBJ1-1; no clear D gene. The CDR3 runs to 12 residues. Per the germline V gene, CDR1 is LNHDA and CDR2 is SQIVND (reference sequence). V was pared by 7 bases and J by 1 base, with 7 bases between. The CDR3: CASTLGNTEAFF. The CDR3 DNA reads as TGTGCCAGTACCCTAGGGAACACTGAAGCTTTCTTT.

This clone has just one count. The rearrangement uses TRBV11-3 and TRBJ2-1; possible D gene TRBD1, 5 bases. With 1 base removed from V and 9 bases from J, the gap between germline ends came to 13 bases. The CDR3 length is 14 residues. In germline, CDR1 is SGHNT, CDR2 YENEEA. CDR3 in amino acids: CASSLVGRVGEQFF. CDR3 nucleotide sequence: TGTGCCAGCAGCTTAGTTGGCAGGGTCGGTGAGCAGTTCTTC.

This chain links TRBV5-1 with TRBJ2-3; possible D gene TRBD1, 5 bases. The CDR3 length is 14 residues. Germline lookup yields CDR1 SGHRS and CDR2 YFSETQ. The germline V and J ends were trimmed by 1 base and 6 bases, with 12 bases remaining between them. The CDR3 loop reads CASSLTRVLDTQYF. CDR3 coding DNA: TGCGCCAGCAGCTTGACCAGGGTTTTGGATACGCAGTATTTT.

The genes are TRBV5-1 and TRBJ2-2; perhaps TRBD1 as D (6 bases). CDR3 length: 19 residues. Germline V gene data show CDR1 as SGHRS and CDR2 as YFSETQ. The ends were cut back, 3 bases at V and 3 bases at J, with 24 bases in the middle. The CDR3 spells CASSSMNRELGLDTGELFF. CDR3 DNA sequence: TGCGCCAGCAGCTCCATGAACAGGGAACTAGGGTTAGACACCGGGGAGCTGTTTTTT.

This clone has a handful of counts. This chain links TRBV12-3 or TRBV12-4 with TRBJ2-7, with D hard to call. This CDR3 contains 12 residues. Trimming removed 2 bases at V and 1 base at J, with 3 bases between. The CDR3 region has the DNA TGTGCCAGCAGTTTACAATCCTACGAGCAGTACTTC. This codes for CASSLQSYEQYF.

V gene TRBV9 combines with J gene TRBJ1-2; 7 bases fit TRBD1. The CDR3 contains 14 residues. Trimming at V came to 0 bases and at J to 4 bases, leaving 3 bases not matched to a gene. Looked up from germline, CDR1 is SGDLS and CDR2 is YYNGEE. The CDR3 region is CASSVDRGAYGYTF. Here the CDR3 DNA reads TGTGCCAGCAGCGTAGACAGGGGCGCCTATGGCTACACCTTC.

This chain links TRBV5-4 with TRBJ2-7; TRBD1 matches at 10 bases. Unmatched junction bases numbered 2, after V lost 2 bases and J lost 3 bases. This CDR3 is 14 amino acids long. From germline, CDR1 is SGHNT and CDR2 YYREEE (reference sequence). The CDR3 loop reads CASSFGQGVYEQYF. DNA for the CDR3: TGTGCCAGCAGCTTCGGACAGGGGGTCTACGAGCAGTACTTC.

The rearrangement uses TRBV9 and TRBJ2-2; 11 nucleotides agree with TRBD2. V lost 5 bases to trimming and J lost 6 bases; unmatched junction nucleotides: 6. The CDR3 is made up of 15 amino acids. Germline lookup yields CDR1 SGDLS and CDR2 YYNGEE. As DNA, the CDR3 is TGTGCCAGCAGTCTTAGCGGGAGGGGCGCCGGGGAGCTGTTTTTT. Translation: CASSLSGRGAGELFF. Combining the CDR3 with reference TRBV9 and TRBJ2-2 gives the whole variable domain DSGVTQTPKHLITATGQRVTLRCSPRSGDLSVYWYQQSLDQGLQFLIQYYNGEERAKGNILERFSAQQFPDLHSELNLSSLELGDSALYFCASSLSGRGAGELFFGEGSRLTVL.

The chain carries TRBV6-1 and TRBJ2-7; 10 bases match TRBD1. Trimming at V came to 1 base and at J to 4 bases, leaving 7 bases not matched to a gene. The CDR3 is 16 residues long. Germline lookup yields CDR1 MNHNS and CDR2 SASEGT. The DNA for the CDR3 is TGTGCCAGCAGTGAAGAGGGGACAGGGGCCCTTTACGAGCAGTACTTC. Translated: CASSEEGTGALYEQYF.

This CDR3 reads CASSFIQGSSYEQYF. The CDR3 nucleotides read TGTGCCAGCAGTTTTATACAGGGCAGCTCCTACGAGCAGTACTTC. The genes are TRBV27 and TRBJ2-7, with D possibly being TRBD1 (6 bases). Trimming stripped 3 bases from V and 0 bases from J, with 12 bases between. The germline V gene encodes CDR1 MNHEY and CDR2 SMNVEV (reference sequence). The CDR3 consists of 15 residues.

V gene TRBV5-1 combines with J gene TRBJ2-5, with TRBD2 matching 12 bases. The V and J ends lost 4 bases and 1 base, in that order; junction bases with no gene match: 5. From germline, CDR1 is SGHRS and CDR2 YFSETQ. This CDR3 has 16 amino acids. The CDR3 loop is CASSPLAGGRQETQYF. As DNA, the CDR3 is TGCGCCAGCAGCCCACTAGCGGGAGGCCGCCAAGAGACCCAGTACTTC. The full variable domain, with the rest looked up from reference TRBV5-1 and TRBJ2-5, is KAGVTQTPRYLIKTRGQQVTLSCSPISGHRSVSWYQQTPGQGLQFLFEYFSETQRNKGNFPGRFSGRQFSNSRSEMNVSTLELGDSALYLCASSPLAGGRQETQYFGPGTRLLVL.

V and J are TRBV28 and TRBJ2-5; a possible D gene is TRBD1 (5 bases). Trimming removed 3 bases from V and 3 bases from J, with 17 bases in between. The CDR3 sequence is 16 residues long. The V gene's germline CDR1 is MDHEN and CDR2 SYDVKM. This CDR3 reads CASSFVGAGKEETQYF. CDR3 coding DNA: TGTGCCAGCAGTTTCGTAGGGGCCGGTAAGGAAGAGACCCAGTACTTC. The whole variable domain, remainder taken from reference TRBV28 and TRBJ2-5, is DVKVTQSSRYLVKRTGEKVFLECVQDMDHENMFWYRQDPGLGLRLIYFSYDVKMKEKGDIPEGYSVSREKKERFSLILESASTNQTSMYLCASSFVGAGKEETQYFGPGTRLLVL.

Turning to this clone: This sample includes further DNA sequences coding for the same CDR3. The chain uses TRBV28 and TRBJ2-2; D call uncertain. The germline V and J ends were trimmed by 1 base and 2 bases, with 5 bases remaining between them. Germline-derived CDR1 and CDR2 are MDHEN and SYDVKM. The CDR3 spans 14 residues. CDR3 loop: CASSLSQNTGELFF. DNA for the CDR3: TGTGCCAGCAGTTTATCCCAAAACACCGGGGAGCTGTTTTTT.

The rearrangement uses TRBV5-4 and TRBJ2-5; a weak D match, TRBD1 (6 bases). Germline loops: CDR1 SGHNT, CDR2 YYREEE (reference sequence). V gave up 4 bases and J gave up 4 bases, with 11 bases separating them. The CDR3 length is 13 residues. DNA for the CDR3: TGTGCCAGCAGCGGGGACACGGTAGAGACCCAGTACTTC. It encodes CASSGDTVETQYF. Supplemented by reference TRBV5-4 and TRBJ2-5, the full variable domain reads ETGVTQSPTHLIKTRGQQVTLRCSSQSGHNTVSWYQQALGQGPQFIFQYYREEENGRGNFPPRFSGLQFPNYSSELNVNALELDDSALYLCASSGDTVETQYFGPGTRLLVL.

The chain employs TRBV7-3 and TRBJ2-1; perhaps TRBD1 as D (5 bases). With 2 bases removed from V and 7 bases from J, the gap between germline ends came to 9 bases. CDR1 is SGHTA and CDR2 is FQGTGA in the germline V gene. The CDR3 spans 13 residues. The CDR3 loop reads CASSLGARNEQFF. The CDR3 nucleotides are TGTGCCAGCAGCTTAGGGGCTAGGAATGAGCAGTTCTTC.

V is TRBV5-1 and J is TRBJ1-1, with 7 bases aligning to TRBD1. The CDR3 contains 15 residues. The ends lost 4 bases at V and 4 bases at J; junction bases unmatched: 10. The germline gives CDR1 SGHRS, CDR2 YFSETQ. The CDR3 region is CASSPETGVGTEAFF. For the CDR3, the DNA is TGCGCCAGCAGCCCCGAAACAGGGGTAGGCACTGAAGCTTTCTTT.

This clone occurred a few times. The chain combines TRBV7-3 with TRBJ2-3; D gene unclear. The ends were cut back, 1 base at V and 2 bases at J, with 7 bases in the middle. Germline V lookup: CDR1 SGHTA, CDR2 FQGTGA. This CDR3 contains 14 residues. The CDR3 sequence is CASSLRHITDTQYF. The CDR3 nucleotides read TGTGCCAGCAGCTTAAGGCATATCACAGATACGCAGTATTTT. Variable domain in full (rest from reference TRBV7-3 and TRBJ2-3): GAGVSQTPSNKVTEKGKYVELRCDPISGHTALYWYRQSLGQGPEFLIYFQGTGAADDSGLPNDRFFAVRPEGSVSTLKIQRTERGDSAVYLCASSLRHITDTQYFGPGTRLTVL.

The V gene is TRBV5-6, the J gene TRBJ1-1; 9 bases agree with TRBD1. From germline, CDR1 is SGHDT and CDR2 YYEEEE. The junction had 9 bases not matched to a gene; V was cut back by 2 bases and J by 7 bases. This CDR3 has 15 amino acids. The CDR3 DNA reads TGTGCCAGCAGCTTCACCGGGACAGGGCATCATGAAGCTTTCTTT. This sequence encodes CASSFTGTGHHEAFF. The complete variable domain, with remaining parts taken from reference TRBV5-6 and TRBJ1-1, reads DAGVTQSPTHLIKTRGQQVTLRCSPKSGHDTVSWYQQALGQGPQFIFQYYEEEERQRGNFPDRFSGHQFPNYSSELNVNALLLGDSALYLCASSFTGTGHHEAFFGQGTRLTVV.

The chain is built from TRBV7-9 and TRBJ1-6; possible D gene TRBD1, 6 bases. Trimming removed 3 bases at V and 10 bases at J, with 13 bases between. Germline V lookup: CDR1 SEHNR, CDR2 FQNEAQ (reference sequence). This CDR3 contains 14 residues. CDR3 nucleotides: TGTGCCAGCAGCTTTCAACAGGGTTACTCACCCCTCCACTTT. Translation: CASSFQQGYSPLHF.

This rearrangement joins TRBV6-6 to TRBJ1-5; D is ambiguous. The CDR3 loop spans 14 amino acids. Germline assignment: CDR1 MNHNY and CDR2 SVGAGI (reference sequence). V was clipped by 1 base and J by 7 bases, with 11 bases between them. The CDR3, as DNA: TGTGCCAGCAGTTACTGGCCCGGCGGACAGCCCCAGCATTTT. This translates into CASSYWPGGQPQHF.